The rows below give T cell receptor beta chains drawn from one sample of a study of monozygotic twins with inflammatory bowel disease. TCRdb derives one entry per CDR3 protein from the 5' RACE reads, leaving out DNA. The table for this sample gives roughly 100,000 distinct CDR3 sequences. The sample consisted of blood. These TCRs come from a human donor with ulcerative colitis or Crohn's disease, or a healthy co-twin of an affected twin (not recorded which). The CDR3 runs from the conserved cysteine through the conserved F or W.

CDR3,V,J
CASSEVVSSYNEQFF,TRBV6-1,TRBJ2-1
CASSEWGTSVTYEQYF,TRBV6-1,TRBJ2-7
CASSPGGANTGELFF,TRBV5-6,TRBJ2-2
CASRGNVGTQYF,TRBV2,TRBJ2-5
CASSPSGVNTGELFF,TRBV5-1,TRBJ2-2
CASSEFQGVSYNEQFF,TRBV25-1,TRBJ2-1
CASQRSNEQFF,TRBV18,TRBJ2-1
CASRRSRQTSTDTQYF,TRBV7-8,TRBJ2-3
CASRSTGGSNQPQHF,TRBV11-2,TRBJ1-5
CASSSNLGPPEAFF,TRBV7-9,TRBJ1-1
CSARPRQTEKLFF,TRBV20-1,TRBJ1-4
CASSSAGQRYNEQFF,TRBV6-4,TRBJ2-1
CASSPRGERDYNEQFF,TRBV11-3,TRBJ2-1
CSAHVSGELFF,TRBV29-1,TRBJ2-2
CASRLGQGITGELFF,TRBV11-2,TRBJ2-2
CASSESGAYYGYTF,TRBV2,TRBJ1-2
CASSQLWETYSNQPQHF,TRBV23-1,TRBJ1-5
CASTFWGGGTEAFF,TRBV12-3/TRBV12-4,TRBJ1-1
CASSTGVPADTQYF,TRBV9,TRBJ2-3
CASSTSQGSGELFF,TRBV6-2/TRBV6-3,TRBJ2-2
CASSYLSRGGGTGELFF,TRBV6-2/TRBV6-3,TRBJ2-2
CASRPSSNQPQHF,TRBV2,TRBJ1-5
CASSQDPAPSEQFF,TRBV3-1,TRBJ2-1
CASSFSRIYGYTF,TRBV7-9,TRBJ1-2
CASSFGTVGELFF,TRBV12-3/TRBV12-4,TRBJ2-2
CASGKEDPLPYEQYF,TRBV10-3,TRBJ2-7
CSARDPLRTDTQYF,TRBV20-1,TRBJ2-3
CASSLGDRVINEQFF,TRBV7-2,TRBJ2-1
CSALTGTASWVQYF,TRBV20-1,TRBJ2-7
CASSPERPPTGELFF,TRBV18,TRBJ2-2
CASSPTWAANYEQYF,TRBV7-9,TRBJ2-7
CASSLARILAGPEQFF,TRBV7-2,TRBJ2-1
CSAEDLSTSGAYEQYF,TRBV20-1,TRBJ2-7
CAWQISYEQYF,TRBV30,TRBJ2-7
CATSSPAESYGYTF,TRBV15,TRBJ1-2
CAIRSEGGYTDTQYF,TRBV10-3,TRBJ2-3
CASSLSDGTDTQYF,TRBV27,TRBJ2-3
CSGRKGNEQFF,TRBV29-1,TRBJ2-1